These T cell receptor beta chains were read from a single sample in a study of cytomegalovirus exposure and HLA in healthy donors. TCRdb's table, derived via immunoSEQ multiplex PCR, lists solely in-frame clones and lacks some. The profile covers 75,000 to 95,000 clones, with approximately 68% appearing a single time and roughly 21% taken by the ten largest. Sequencing input: PBMCs. The receptors come from a woman in her forties or fifties in good health and CMV-seropositive. Each CDR3 is given with its conserved first and last residue. A D gene is named only where the DNA matches it firmly. Rows give clone size only sometimes, using once, few, many, or a class for an expanded clone.

clone size	V gene	J gene	D gene	CDR3 protein	CDR3 DNA
-	TRBV5-1	TRBJ1-6	-	CASSPSQGSDSPLHF	TGCGCCAGCAGCCCGAGCCAGGGGTCGGATTCACCCCTCCACTTT
few	TRBV29-1	TRBJ1-1	-	CSVEVGAANTEAFF	TGCAGCGTCGAGGTGGGTGCAGCGAACACTGAAGCTTTCTTT
-	TRBV2	TRBJ2-2	TRBD1	CASSEAAGAGGGLWELFF	TGTGCCAGCAGTGAAGCGGCGGGTGCAGGGGGCGGCCTCTGGGAGCTGTTTTTT
few	TRBV7-8	TRBJ2-3	TRBD2	CASSALAGGTFRTDTQYF	TGTGCCAGCAGCGCACTAGCGGGGGGAACGTTTCGCACAGATACGCAGTATTTT
-	TRBV7-9	TRBJ1-1	-	CASSPGANTEAFF	TGTGCCAGCAGCCCAGGGGCGAACACTGAAGCTTTCTTT
few	TRBV19	TRBJ1-5	-	CASSGAGRISNQPQHF	TGTGCCAGTAGTGGGGCCGGACGGATTAGCAATCAGCCCCAGCATTTT
few	TRBV5-4	TRBJ2-2	TRBD1	CASSLIGTGGAGELFF	TGTGCCAGCAGCTTGATAGGGACAGGGGGGGCCGGGGAGCTGTTTTTT
few	TRBV28	TRBJ2-5	TRBD2	CASSSTSGYGETQYF	TGTGCCAGCAGCTCCACTAGCGGATATGGGGAGACCCAGTACTTC
-	TRBV11-2	TRBJ1-6	-	CASSLTGSGAPLHF	TGTGCCAGCAGCTTAACAGGGAGTGGTGCACCCCTCCACTTT
once	TRBV10-1	TRBJ2-1	TRBD1	CASSEDRGYNEQFF	TGCGCCAGCAGTGAGGACAGGGGGTACAATGAGCAGTTCTTC
-	TRBV15	TRBJ1-4	TRBD1	CATSRDGGGQGVPFF	TGTGCCACCAGCAGAGATGGGGGGGGACAGGGTGTGCCGTTTTTT
-	TRBV27	TRBJ2-7	TRBD1	CASSFRGTGYEQYF	TGTGCCAGCAGTTTTCGGGGGACAGGGTACGAGCAGTACTTC
few	TRBV4-3	TRBJ2-2	-	CASSQVGHSNTGELFF	TGCGCCAGCAGCCAAGTGGGGCACAGTAACACCGGGGAGCTGTTTTTT
-	TRBV6-6	TRBJ2-5	-	CASSYPNVAKETQYF	TGTGCCAGCAGTTACCCGAACGTTGCGAAAGAGACCCAGTACTTC
-	TRBV27	TRBJ1-2	-	CASSDHGNYGYTF	TGTGCCAGCAGTGACCACGGGAACTATGGCTACACCTTC
-	TRBV6-5	TRBJ2-1	-	CASSTPGAYNEQFF	TGTGCCAGCAGTACCCCAGGGGCCTACAATGAGCAGTTCTTC
-	TRBV27	TRBJ1-6	TRBD1	CASSFRQGDSPLHF	TGTGCCAGCAGTTTCCGACAGGGGGACTCACCCCTCCACTTT
-	TRBV11-2	TRBJ1-3	-	CASSRTGFSGNTIYF	TGTGCCAGCAGCCGTACAGGGTTCTCTGGAAACACCATATATTTT
once	TRBV5-1	TRBJ2-5	-	CASSGGTPEKETQYF	TGCGCCAGCAGCGGAGGGACTCCAGAGAAGGAGACCCAGTACTTC
-	TRBV18	TRBJ1-1	-	CASSPNRGGEYFEAFF	TGTGCCAGCTCACCAAACAGAGGAGGGGAGTACTTTGAAGCTTTCTTT
few	TRBV7-2	TRBJ2-7	TRBD1	CASSLIRDSSYEQYF	TGTGCCAGCAGCTTAATACGGGACAGCTCCTACGAGCAGTACTTC
-	TRBV30	TRBJ2-1	TRBD1	CAWTTGQGAREQFF	TGTGCCTGGACCACAGGTCAGGGGGCGCGTGAGCAGTTCTTC
-	TRBV11-1	TRBJ2-3	-	CASSLAGGNTDTQYF	TGTGCCAGCAGCTTAGCGGGGGGAAACACAGATACGCAGTATTTT
few	TRBV7-2	TRBJ2-6	TRBD2	CASSLLAGVYSGANVLTF	TGTGCCAGCAGCTTACTAGCGGGGGTTTACTCTGGGGCCAACGTCCTGACTTTC
-	TRBV7-2	TRBJ1-2	-	CASSRGGESYGYTF	TGTGCCAGCAGCCGGGGGGGGGAGAGCTATGGCTACACCTTC
once	TRBV2	TRBJ1-1	TRBD1	CASSAPDRGRTEAFF	TGTGCCAGCAGTGCTCCTGACAGGGGGAGGACTGAAGCTTTCTTT
-	TRBV2	TRBJ1-4	TRBD1	CASSEQGAGRLFF	TGTGCCAGCAGTGAACAGGGGGCGGGGAGACTGTTTTTT
-	TRBV7-2	TRBJ1-2	-	CASSPGGAGHYGYTF	TGTGCCAGCAGCCCGGGGGGAGCAGGGCACTATGGCTACACCTTC
-	TRBV9	TRBJ2-7	TRBD2	CASSVTGTSFSYEQYF	TGTGCCAGCAGCGTAACCGGGACTAGCTTCTCCTACGAGCAGTACTTC
few	TRBV7-3	TRBJ2-1	-	CASSSEPEGEQFF	TGTGCCAGCAGCTCCGAGCCCGAGGGTGAGCAGTTCTTC
-	TRBV13	TRBJ2-6	-	CASSPGGLPGANVLTF	TGTGCCAGCAGCCCCGGAGGGCTGCCTGGGGCCAACGTCCTGACTTTC
once	TRBV5-1	TRBJ2-3	TRBD2	CASSRSGTDTQYF	TGCGCCAGCAGCCGTAGCGGGACAGATACGCAGTATTTT
few	TRBV7-2	TRBJ2-1	TRBD2	CASSRGTSGGYNEQFF	TGTGCCAGCAGCCGCGGGACTAGCGGGGGTTACAATGAGCAGTTCTTC
-	TRBV5-6	TRBJ1-1	-	CASSSYTREAFF	TGTGCCAGCAGCTCGTACACCCGCGAAGCTTTCTTT
-	TRBV19	TRBJ2-1	-	CASSGDRTGNEQFF	TGTGCCAGTAGTGGAGACAGAACTGGCAATGAGCAGTTCTTC
once	TRBV27	TRBJ1-5	-	CASSLGQNFNQPQHF	TGTGCCAGCAGTTTAGGACAGAACTTCAATCAGCCCCAGCATTTT
few	TRBV7-6	TRBJ1-4	-	CASSLGLGQTREKLFF	TGTGCCAGCAGCTTAGGATTAGGCCAAACGAGGGAAAAACTGTTTTTT
-	TRBV5-5	TRBJ1-4	-	CASSLQGHLNEKLFF	TGTGCCAGCAGCCTACAGGGACACCTTAATGAAAAACTGTTTTTT
-	TRBV2	TRBJ2-7	TRBD1	CASSSWDRDSSYEQYF	TGTGCCAGCAGCAGTTGGGACAGGGATAGCTCCTACGAGCAGTACTTC
many	TRBV4-3	TRBJ1-2	TRBD1	CASSQDQGVLFGYTF	TGCGCCAGCAGCCAAGATCAGGGGGTTTTATTTGGCTACACCTTC
-	TRBV5-1	TRBJ2-7	-	CASSFLGPGGDEQYF	TGCGCCAGCAGCTTTCTGGGGCCCGGCGGGGACGAGCAGTACTTC
once	TRBV30	TRBJ1-4	-	CAWSPGSNEKLFF	TGTGCCTGGAGTCCAGGGTCTAATGAAAAACTGTTTTTT
few	TRBV7-6	TRBJ2-2	TRBD1	CASSLALTGAGELFF	TGTGCCAGCAGCTTAGCCTTGACAGGGGCCGGGGAGCTGTTTTTT
-	TRBV19	TRBJ2-3	-	CASSIRGLGDTQYF	TGTGCCAGTAGTATCCGGGGTTTAGGAGATACGCAGTATTTT
-	TRBV7-8	TRBJ1-1	TRBD1	CASSLSSGGLYTEAFF	TGTGCCAGCAGCTTATCGTCAGGGGGATTGTACACTGAAGCTTTCTTT
-	TRBV5-1	TRBJ1-3	-	CASGFGAGDSGNTIYF	TGCGCCAGCGGATTTGGTGCGGGAGACTCTGGAAACACCATATATTTT
few	TRBV27	TRBJ2-3	TRBD2	CASSPYLRGITDTQYF	TGTGCCAGCAGTCCTTACCTGCGGGGGATCACAGATACGCAGTATTTT
-	TRBV28	TRBJ2-7	-	CAIAASSYEQYF	TGTGCCATAGCTGCTAGCTCCTACGAGCAGTACTTC
-	TRBV6-5	TRBJ1-1	-	CASSYAEYTEAFF	TGCGCCAGCAGTTACGCGGAGTACACTGAAGCTTTCTTT
-	TRBV10-2	TRBJ2-1	TRBD1	CASSTGVEQFF	TGCGCCAGCTCGACAGGGGTTGAGCAGTTCTTC
-	TRBV2	TRBJ1-4	-	CASSAGTPREKLFF	TGTGCCAGCAGTGCCGGGACACCCCGGGAAAAACTGTTTTTT
-	TRBV13	TRBJ2-7	-	CASSPSRTVSYEQYF	TGTGCCAGCAGCCCGTCCCGGACAGTTTCCTACGAGCAGTACTTC
-	TRBV10-2	TRBJ2-1	TRBD2	CASSRTSGEYNEQFF	TGCGCCAGCAGTAGGACTAGCGGGGAATACAATGAGCAGTTCTTC
-	TRBV5-1	TRBJ2-2	TRBD2	CASSYGLAGTGELFF	TGCGCCAGCAGCTACGGACTAGCGGGGACCGGGGAGCTGTTTTTT
-	TRBV9	TRBJ2-1	-	CASSLYSEQFF	TGTGCCAGCAGCCTGTACAGTGAGCAGTTCTTC
-	TRBV30	TRBJ2-2	TRBD1	CAWSYRGLGELFF	TGTGCCTGGAGCTACAGGGGGCTCGGGGAGCTGTTTTTT
-	TRBV9	TRBJ2-7	TRBD1	CASSVEGGGVYEQYF	TGTGCCAGCAGCGTTGAAGGGGGCGGAGTGTACGAGCAGTACTTC
-	TRBV19	TRBJ2-7	-	CASSIGQSNEQYF	TGTGCCAGTAGTATCGGACAATCCAACGAGCAGTACTTC
-	TRBV28	TRBJ1-2	TRBD1	CASRTDRGSNYGYTF	TGTGCCAGCAGGACCGACAGGGGCTCTAACTATGGCTACACCTTC
-	TRBV6-5	TRBJ1-4	-	CASSYSGAGTEKLFF	TGTGCCAGCAGTTACTCAGGGGCTGGAACTGAAAAACTGTTTTTT